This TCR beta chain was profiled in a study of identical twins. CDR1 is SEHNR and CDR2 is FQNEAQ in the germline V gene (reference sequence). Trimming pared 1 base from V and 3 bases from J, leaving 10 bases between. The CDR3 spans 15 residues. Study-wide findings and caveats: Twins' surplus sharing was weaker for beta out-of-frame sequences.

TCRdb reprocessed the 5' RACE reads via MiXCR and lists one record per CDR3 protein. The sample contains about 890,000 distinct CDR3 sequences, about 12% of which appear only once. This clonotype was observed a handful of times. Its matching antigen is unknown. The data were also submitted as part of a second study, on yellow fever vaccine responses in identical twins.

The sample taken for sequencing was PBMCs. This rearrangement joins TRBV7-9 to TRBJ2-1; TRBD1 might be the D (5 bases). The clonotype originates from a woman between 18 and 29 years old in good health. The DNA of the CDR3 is TGTGCCAGCAGCTTAGGAGACAGCTACTACAATGAGCAGTTCTTC. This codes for CASSLGDSYYNEQFF.